This T cell receptor beta chain was identified in a study of T cell responses to AZD1222 COVID-19 vaccine. This clone has a single count. Sequencing used immunoSEQ multiplex PCR; TCRdb keeps in-frame clones, though not all of them. The table has 150,000 or so clones, 92% seen once. Germline values: CDR1 SNHLY, CDR2 FYNNEI. With V trimmed by 6 bases and J by 8 bases, 10 bases remained unmatched. The CDR3 loop spans 15 amino acids. Sample: peripheral blood, taken 28 days after the second AZD1222 dose. The source is an adult who received the AZD1222 COVID-19 vaccine. V gene TRBV2 combines with J gene TRBJ1-4; 9 bases are shared with TRBD1. CDR3 nucleotides: TGTGCCAGCAGGAAACAGGGGGCGATGGGGGAAAAACTGTTTTTT. Its protein product is CASRKQGAMGEKLFF.